This record concerns one TCR beta chain sequence. PCR primers comprised 60 Vbeta and 13 Jbeta primers. Clones were sequenced by immunoSEQ multiplex PCR, and TCRdb holds only the in-frame ones, with some missing. The profile covers around 170,000 clones, with more than 80% appearing a single time and around 2.8% taken by the ten largest. CDR1 and CDR2 (germline): MNHNS, SASEGT. CDR3 size: 11 residues. The ends were cut back, 5 bases at V and 11 bases at J, with 10 bases in the middle. This specimen belongs to a study of cytomegalovirus exposure and HLA in healthy donors. The sample comprised PBMCs. This sequence was found in a woman aged 45 to 65 in good health and CMV-seropositive. This chain connects TRBV6-1 to TRBJ1-5, with D perhaps TRBD1 (5 bases). The CDR3 loop is CASSFGGAQHF. The CDR3 region has the DNA TGTGCCAGCAGTTTCGGAGGGGCCCAGCATTTT.